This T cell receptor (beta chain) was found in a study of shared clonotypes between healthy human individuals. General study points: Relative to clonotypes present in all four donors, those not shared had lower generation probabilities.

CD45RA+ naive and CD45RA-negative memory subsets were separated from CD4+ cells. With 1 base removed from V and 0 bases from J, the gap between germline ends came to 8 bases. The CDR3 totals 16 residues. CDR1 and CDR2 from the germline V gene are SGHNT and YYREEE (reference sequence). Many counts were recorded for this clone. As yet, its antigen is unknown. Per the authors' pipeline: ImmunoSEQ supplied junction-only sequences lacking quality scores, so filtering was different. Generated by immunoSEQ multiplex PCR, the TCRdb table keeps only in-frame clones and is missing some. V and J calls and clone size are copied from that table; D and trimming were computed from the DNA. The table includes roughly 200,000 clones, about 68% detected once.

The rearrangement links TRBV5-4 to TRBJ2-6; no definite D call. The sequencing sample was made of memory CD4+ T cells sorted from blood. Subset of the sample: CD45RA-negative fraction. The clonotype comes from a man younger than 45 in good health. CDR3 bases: TGTGCCAGCAGCTTGTTCTCCGCCTCTGGGGCCAACGTCCTGACTTTC. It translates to CASSLFSASGANVLTF.